One sample yielded the 14 T cell receptor beta chains listed below, sequenced in a study of identical twins. TCRdb reprocessed the 5' RACE reads via MiXCR and lists one record per CDR3 protein. The sample has around 480,000 distinct CDR3 sequences, approximately 15% seen once. This sample also appeared in a second study, on yellow fever vaccine responses in identical twins.

The sample comprised CD4+ T cells sorted from blood. These receptors were collected from a woman aged 18-29 years in good health.

The chain is built from TRBV5-4 and TRBJ2-7; TRBD1 matches at 11 bases. V dropped 4 bases and J dropped 9; count of bases not matched to a gene: 6. CDR1 is SGHNT and CDR2 is YYREEE in the germline V gene (reference sequence). This CDR3 region has 13 residues. CDR3 residues: CASSNGQGARQYF. The CDR3 bases are TGTGCCAGCAGCAACGGACAGGGGGCGAGGCAGTACTTC.

This clonotype showed up just a few times. The chain recombines TRBV19 with TRBJ2-4; D ambiguous. Trimming removed 7 bases at V and 6 bases at J, with 13 bases between. This CDR3 comprises 13 residues. The germline CDR1 and CDR2 sequences are LNHDA and SQIVND (reference sequence). CDR3 region: CASNSGVGNIQYF. CDR3 bases: TGTGCCAGTAACTCAGGAGTAGGAAACATTCAGTACTTC.

This clonotype was seen only a few times. The rearrangement uses TRBV20-1 and TRBJ2-1, with TRBD2 identical over 14 bases. Germline CDR1 and CDR2: DFQATT and SNEGSKA (reference sequence). The ends lost 3 bases at V and 12 bases at J; junction bases unmatched: 7. The CDR3 covers 14 residues. The DNA of the CDR3 is TGCAGTGCTAGGACTGGGACTAGCGGGAGTGGGCAGTTCTTC. Its translation: CSARTGTSGSGQFF.

In its sample, this clonotype was seen a few times. This chain's CDR3 is CSARLTGKAGELFF. CDR3 nucleotide sequence: TGCAGTGCTAGATTGACAGGGAAGGCCGGGGAGCTGTTTTTT. The rearrangement links TRBV20-1 to TRBJ2-2; 7 bases map to TRBD1. V was clipped by 2 bases and J by 6 bases; unmatched bases: 6. This CDR3 is built from 14 residues. Germline V gene sequence: CDR1 DFQATT, CDR2 SNEGSKA (reference sequence).

This clonotype was detected only a few times. CDR3 protein: CASSPPGTPGGAANVLTF. The CDR3 DNA reads as TGTGCCAGCAGTCCCCCCGGGACACCCGGGGGAGCTGCCAACGTCCTGACTTTC. The rearrangement joins TRBV5-4 to TRBJ2-6, with D perhaps being TRBD1 or TRBD2 (6 bases each). This CDR3 region has 18 residues. Per germline, CDR1 SGHNT and CDR2 YYREEE (reference sequence). V dropped 5 bases and J dropped 7 bases, with 25 bases sitting between them.

This clonotype was picked up a small number of times. The chain joins TRBV6-5 to TRBJ1-2, with 8 nucleotides matching TRBD1. CDR3 size: 15 residues. Trimming took 4 bases from V and 7 from J; bases not matched to a gene: 11. The germline V gene encodes CDR1 MNHEY and CDR2 SVGAGI. CDR3 sequence (DNA): TGTGCCAGCAGTTCCTCGCGGACAGGGAGCGGTGGCTACACCTTC. Translation gives CASSSSRTGSGGYTF.

This clonotype was picked up many times. The chain couples TRBV2 to TRBJ2-1; 9 bases are shared with TRBD2. CDR3 length: 19 residues. Germline assignment: CDR1 SNHLY and CDR2 FYNNEI. With 7 bases clipped from V and 0 bases from J, the junction kept 16 bases outside the gene matches. This chain's CDR3 is CASTSLGVAGALSYNEQFF. The CDR3 region has the DNA TGTGCCAGCACCTCCTTAGGGGTAGCGGGAGCCCTCTCCTACAATGAGCAGTTCTTC.

The chain uses TRBV24-1 and TRBJ2-2; D might be TRBD1 (7 bases). Germline-derived CDR1 and CDR2 are KGHDR and SFDVKD. CDR3 size: 15 residues. Trimming took off 4 bases at V and 6 bases at J, with 14 bases between the two ends. The CDR3 protein is CATSEGRGEAGELFF. The CDR3 DNA follows: TGTGCCACCAGTGAGGGCAGGGGGGAAGCCGGGGAGCTGTTTTTT.

V usage is TRBV4-2 and J usage is TRBJ2-5, with 13 bases fitting TRBD2. The CDR3 has 17 amino acids. V was pared by 1 base and J by 5 bases, with 7 bases of the junction left unmatched. Germline V gene lookup returns CDR1 LGHNA and CDR2 YNFKEQ. The CDR3 DNA reads TGTGCCAGCAGCCAAGTCACTAGCGGGAGGGCCGGCGAGACCCAGTACTTC. It translates to CASSQVTSGRAGETQYF.

The chain couples TRBV29-1 to TRBJ2-5; 11 bases match TRBD1. The trim removed 8 bases at V and 5 bases at J, leaving 10 bases unmatched. The length of the CDR3 is 14 residues. The germline V gene encodes CDR1 SQVTM and CDR2 ANQGSEA. CDR3 loop: CSSTGTGGSETQYF. CDR3 bases: TGCAGCTCAACCGGGACAGGGGGGTCGGAGACCCAGTACTTC. Complete variable domain (other parts from reference TRBV29-1 and TRBJ2-5): SAVISQKPSRDICQRGTSLTIQCQVDSQVTMMFWYRQQPGQSLTLIATANQGSEATYESGFVIDKFPISRPNLTFSTLTVSNMSPEDSSIYLCSSTGTGGSETQYFGPGTRLLVL.

The genes are TRBV29-1 and TRBJ2-3, with D maybe TRBD1 (6 bases). V lost 6 bases and J lost 3, with 13 bases in between. From germline, CDR1 is SQVTM and CDR2 ANQGSEA. The CDR3 is 13 amino acids. The CDR3 spells CSVRGLFTDTQYF. The CDR3 region has the DNA TGCAGCGTCAGGGGTTTGTTTACAGATACGCAGTATTTT.

This clonotype was seen a handful of times. The V call is TRBV28, the J call TRBJ2-7, with TRBD1 as a possible D gene (5 bases). V gave up 4 bases and J gave up 0 bases, with 10 bases separating them. This CDR3 comprises 14 residues. Germline-derived CDR1 and CDR2 are MDHEN and SYDVKM. CDR3 sequence reads: CASSSIDSSYEQYF. CDR3 DNA sequence: TGTGCCAGCAGTTCAATCGACAGCTCCTACGAGCAGTACTTC. Full variable domain (outside the CDR3, taken from reference TRBV28 and TRBJ2-7): DVKVTQSSRYLVKRTGEKVFLECVQDMDHENMFWYRQDPGLGLRLIYFSYDVKMKEKGDIPEGYSVSREKKERFSLILESASTNQTSMYLCASSSIDSSYEQYFGPGTRLTVT.

In this sample, this clonotype turned up many times. V usage is TRBV29-1 and J usage is TRBJ1-4; D may be TRBD1 (5 bases). V lost 6 bases to trimming and J lost 4 bases, with 6 bases between them. CDR3 length: 11 residues. From germline, CDR1 is SQVTM and CDR2 ANQGSEA. CDR3 DNA sequence: TGCAGCGTGGGGGTTAATGAAAAACTGTTTTTT. Its translation is CSVGVNEKLFF. Variable domain in full (rest from reference TRBV29-1 and TRBJ1-4): SAVISQKPSRDICQRGTSLTIQCQVDSQVTMMFWYRQQPGQSLTLIATANQGSEATYESGFVIDKFPISRPNLTFSTLTVSNMSPEDSSIYLCSVGVNEKLFFGSGTQLSVL.

This clonotype was seen only a few times. The V gene is TRBV28, the J gene TRBJ2-2; TRBD2 matches 9 bases. The CDR3 totals 14 residues. Germline trimming cut 3 bases from V and 5 bases from J; bases unmatched to any gene: 1. Germline lookup yields CDR1 MDHEN and CDR2 SYDVKM. The CDR3 sequence: CASSLTSGTGELFF. CDR3 DNA sequence: TGTGCCAGCAGTTTGACTAGCGGAACCGGGGAGCTGTTTTTT.